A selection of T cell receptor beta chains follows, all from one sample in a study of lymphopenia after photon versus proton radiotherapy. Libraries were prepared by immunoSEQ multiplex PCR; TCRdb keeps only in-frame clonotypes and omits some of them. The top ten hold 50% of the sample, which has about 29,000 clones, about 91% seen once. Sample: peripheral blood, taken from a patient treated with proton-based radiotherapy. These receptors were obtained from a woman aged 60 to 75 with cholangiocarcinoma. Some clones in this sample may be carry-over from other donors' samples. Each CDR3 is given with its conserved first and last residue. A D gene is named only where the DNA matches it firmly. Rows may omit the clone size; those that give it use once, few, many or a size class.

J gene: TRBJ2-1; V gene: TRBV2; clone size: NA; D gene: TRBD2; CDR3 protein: CASSDTGGGSYNEQFF; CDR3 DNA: TGTGCCAGCAGTGACACGGGGGGTGGCTCCTACAATGAGCAGTTCTTC
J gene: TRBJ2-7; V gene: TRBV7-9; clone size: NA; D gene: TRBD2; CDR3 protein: CASSIGASGSPEQYF; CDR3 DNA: TGTGCCAGCAGCATTGGGGCTAGCGGGAGTCCCGAGCAGTACTTC
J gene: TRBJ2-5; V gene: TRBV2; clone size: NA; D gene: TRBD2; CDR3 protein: CASELAGEETQYF; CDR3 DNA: TGTGCCAGCGAGCTAGCGGGAGAGGAGACCCAGTACTTC
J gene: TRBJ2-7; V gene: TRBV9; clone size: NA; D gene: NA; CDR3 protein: CASRDVYTGTDAYEQYF; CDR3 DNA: TGTGCCAGCAGAGACGTCTACACCGGGACTGATGCCTACGAGCAGTACTTC
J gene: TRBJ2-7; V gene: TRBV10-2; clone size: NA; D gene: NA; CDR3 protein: CASSSPYEQYF; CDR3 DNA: TGCGCCAGCAGTTCCCCCTACGAGCAGTACTTC
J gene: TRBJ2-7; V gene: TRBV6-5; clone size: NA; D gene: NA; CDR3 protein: CASTGDSHEQYF; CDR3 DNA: TGTGCCAGCACCGGGGACTCACACGAGCAGTACTTC
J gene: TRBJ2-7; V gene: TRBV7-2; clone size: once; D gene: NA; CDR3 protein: CASSLGGGSSYEQYF; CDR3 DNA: TGTGCCAGCAGCTTAGGTGGGGGGTCCTCCTACGAGCAGTACTTC
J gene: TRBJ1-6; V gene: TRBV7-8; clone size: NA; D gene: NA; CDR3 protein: CASSLTMVLPSSPLHF; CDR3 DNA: TGTGCCAGCAGCTTGACAATGGTTCTTCCCAGTTCACCCCTCCACTTT
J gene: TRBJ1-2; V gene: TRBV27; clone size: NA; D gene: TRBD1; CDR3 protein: CASSFGGGLGYTF; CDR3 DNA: TGTGCCAGCAGTTTTGGAGGGGGCTTGGGCTACACCTTC
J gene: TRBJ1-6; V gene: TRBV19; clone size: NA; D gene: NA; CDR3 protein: CASSSNLNNSPLHF; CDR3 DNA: TGTGCCAGTAGTTCAAACCTGAATAATTCACCCCTCCACTTT
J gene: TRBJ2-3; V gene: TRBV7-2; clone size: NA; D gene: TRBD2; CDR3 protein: CASSFSGGTDTQYF; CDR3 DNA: TGTGCCAGCAGCTTTTCGGGGGGGACAGATACGCAGTATTTT
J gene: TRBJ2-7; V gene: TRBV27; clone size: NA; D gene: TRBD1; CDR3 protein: CASSLFGTAYEQYF; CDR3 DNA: TGTGCCAGCAGTTTATTTGGGACAGCCTACGAGCAGTACTTC
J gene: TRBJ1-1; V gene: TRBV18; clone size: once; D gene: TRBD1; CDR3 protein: CATGQQNTEAFF; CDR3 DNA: TGCGCTACGGGACAGCAGAACACTGAAGCTTTCTTT
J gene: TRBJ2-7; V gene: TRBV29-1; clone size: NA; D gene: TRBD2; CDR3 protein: CSVLAGNYEQYF; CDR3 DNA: TGCAGCGTACTAGCGGGGAACTACGAGCAGTACTTC
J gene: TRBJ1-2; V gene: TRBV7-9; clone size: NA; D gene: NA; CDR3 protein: CASSKSGDLSFNYGYTF; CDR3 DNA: TGTGCCAGCAGCAAATCGGGGGACCTGTCTTTTAACTATGGCTACACCTTC
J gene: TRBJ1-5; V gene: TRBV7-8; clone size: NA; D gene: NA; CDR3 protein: CASSQNQGMYSNQPQHF; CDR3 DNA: TGTGCCAGCAGCCAGAACCAAGGGATGTATAGCAATCAGCCCCAGCATTTT
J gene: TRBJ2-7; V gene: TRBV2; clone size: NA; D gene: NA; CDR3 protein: CASRGILVGEYEQYF; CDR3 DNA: TGTGCCAGCAGGGGGATCCTTGTGGGCGAATACGAGCAGTACTTC
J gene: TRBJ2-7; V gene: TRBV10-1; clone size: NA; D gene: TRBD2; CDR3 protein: CASNPTSGGNEQYF; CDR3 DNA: TGCGCCAGCAACCCGACTAGCGGGGGCAACGAGCAGTACTTC
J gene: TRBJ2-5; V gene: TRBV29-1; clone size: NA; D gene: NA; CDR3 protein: CSVEIGGGETQYF; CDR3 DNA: TGCAGCGTTGAGATAGGGGGAGGAGAGACCCAGTACTTC
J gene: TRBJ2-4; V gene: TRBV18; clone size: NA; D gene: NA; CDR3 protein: CASSPPGLPIQYF; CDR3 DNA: TGTGCCAGCTCACCACCGGGACTCCCCATTCAGTACTTC
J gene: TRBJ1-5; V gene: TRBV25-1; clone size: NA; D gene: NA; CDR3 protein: CASSEGEFLHPQHF; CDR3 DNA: TGTGCCAGCAGTGAAGGGGAGTTCCTCCACCCCCAGCATTTT
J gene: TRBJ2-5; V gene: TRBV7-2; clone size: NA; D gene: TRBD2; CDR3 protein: CASSLGSGSGETQYF; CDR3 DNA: TGTGCCAGCAGCCTAGGGAGCGGGAGCGGGGAGACCCAGTACTTC
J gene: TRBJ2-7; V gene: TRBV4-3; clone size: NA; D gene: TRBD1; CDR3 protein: CASSPQGAGGEQYF; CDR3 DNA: TGCGCCAGCAGCCCACAGGGGGCCGGGGGCGAGCAGTACTTC
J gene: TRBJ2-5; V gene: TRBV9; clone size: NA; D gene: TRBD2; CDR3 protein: CASSVGAGGRETQYF; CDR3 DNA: TGTGCCAGCAGCGTAGGGGCGGGGGGGCGTGAGACCCAGTACTTC
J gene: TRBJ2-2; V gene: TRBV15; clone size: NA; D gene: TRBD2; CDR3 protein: CATSSRGGSGELFF; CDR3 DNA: TGTGCCACCAGCAGCCGCGGGGGTTCCGGGGAGCTGTTTTTT
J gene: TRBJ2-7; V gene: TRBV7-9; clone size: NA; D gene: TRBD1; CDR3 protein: CASSSPSTGVYEQYF; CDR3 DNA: TGTGCCAGCAGCTCCCCCTCGACAGGGGTCTACGAGCAGTACTTC
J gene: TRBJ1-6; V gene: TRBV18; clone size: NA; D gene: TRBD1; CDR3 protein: CASSPQGDYNSPLHF; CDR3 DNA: TGTGCCAGCTCACCGCAGGGGGATTATAATTCACCCCTCCACTTT
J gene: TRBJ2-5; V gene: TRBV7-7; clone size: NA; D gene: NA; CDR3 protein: CASSLSPGPQETQYF; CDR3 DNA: TGTGCCAGCAGCTTATCCCCCGGACCCCAAGAGACCCAGTACTTC
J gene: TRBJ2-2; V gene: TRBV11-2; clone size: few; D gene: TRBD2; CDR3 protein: CASRPTSGSAPGRELFF; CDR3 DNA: TGTGCCAGCAGACCAACTAGCGGGAGCGCCCCTGGTAGGGAGCTGTTTTTT
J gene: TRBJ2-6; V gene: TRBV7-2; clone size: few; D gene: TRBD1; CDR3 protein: CASRETDRAGANVLTF; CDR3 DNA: TGTGCCAGCAGAGAAACCGACAGGGCTGGGGCCAACGTCCTGACTTTC
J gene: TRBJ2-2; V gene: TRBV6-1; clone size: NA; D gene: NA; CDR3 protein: CASSDRIRELFF; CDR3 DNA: TGTGCCAGCAGTGACAGGATACGGGAGCTGTTTTTT
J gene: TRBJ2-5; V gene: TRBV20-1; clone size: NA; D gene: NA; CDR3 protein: CSGIGVETQYF; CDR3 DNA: TGCAGTGGGATAGGCGTCGAGACCCAGTACTTC
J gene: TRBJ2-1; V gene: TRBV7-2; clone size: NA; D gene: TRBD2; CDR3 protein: CASSLGTRVTYNEQFF; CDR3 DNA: TGTGCCAGCAGCTTGGGGACTAGGGTCACCTACAATGAGCAGTTCTTC
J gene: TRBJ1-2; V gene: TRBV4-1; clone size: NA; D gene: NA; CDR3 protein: CASSSGRQQLYGYTF; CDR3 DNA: TGCGCCAGCAGTTCAGGGAGACAGCAACTCTATGGCTACACCTTC
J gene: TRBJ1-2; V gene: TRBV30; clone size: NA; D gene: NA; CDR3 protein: CAWSGRDRGYGYTF; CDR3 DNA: TGTGCCTGGAGTGGGAGGGATCGGGGCTATGGCTACACCTTC
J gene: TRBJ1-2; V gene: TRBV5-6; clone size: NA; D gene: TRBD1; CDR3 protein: CASSPQGTYGGYTF; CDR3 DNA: TGTGCCAGCAGCCCACAGGGGACGTATGGTGGCTACACCTTC
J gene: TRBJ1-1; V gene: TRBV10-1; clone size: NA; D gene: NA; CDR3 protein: CASSPYKNTEAFF; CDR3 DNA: TGCGCCAGCAGTCCCTACAAGAACACTGAAGCTTTCTTT
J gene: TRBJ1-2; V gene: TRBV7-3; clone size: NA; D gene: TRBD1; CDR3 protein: CASSPTGVGGGYTF; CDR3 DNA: TGTGCCAGCAGCCCCACAGGGGTCGGTGGGGGCTACACCTTC
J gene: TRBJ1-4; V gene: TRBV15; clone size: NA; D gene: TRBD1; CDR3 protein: CATSRTGASGEKLFF; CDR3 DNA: TGTGCCACCAGCAGGACAGGGGCTAGCGGTGAAAAACTGTTTTTT
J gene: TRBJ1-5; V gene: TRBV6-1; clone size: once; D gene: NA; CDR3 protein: CASSEGGSMKPQHF; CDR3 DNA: TGTGCCAGCAGTGAAGGCGGCAGCATGAAGCCCCAGCATTTT
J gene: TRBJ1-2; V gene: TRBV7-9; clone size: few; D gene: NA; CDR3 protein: CASSLVSGVAGYTF; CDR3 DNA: TGTGCCAGCAGCTTAGTTTCGGGAGTGGCTGGCTACACCTTC
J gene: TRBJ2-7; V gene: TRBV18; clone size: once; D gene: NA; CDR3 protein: CASSPNFETEQYF; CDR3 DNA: TGTGCCAGCTCACCAAACTTTGAAACCGAGCAGTACTTC
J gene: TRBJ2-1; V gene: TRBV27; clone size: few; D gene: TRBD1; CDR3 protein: CASSSRGRITLVDEQFF; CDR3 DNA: TGTGCCAGCAGTTCCAGGGGGCGGATAACCTTGGTCGATGAGCAGTTCTTC
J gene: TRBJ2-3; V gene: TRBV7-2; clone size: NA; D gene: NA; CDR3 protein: CASSLDGVSTDTQYF; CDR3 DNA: TGTGCCAGCAGCTTAGATGGGGTGAGCACAGATACGCAGTATTTT
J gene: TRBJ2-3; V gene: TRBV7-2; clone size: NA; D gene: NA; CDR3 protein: CASSFRADTQYF; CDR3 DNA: TGTGCCAGCAGCTTCCGAGCAGATACGCAGTATTTT
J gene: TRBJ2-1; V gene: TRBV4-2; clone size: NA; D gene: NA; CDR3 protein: CASSQDLDEQFF; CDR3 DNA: TGTGCCAGCAGCCAAGACCTGGATGAGCAGTTCTTC
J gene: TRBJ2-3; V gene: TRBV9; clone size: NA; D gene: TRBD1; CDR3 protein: CASSPRTGGTDTQYF; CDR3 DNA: TGTGCCAGCAGCCCCCGGACAGGGGGGACTGATACGCAGTATTTT
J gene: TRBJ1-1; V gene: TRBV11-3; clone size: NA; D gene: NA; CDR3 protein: CASSSPIIVTEAFF; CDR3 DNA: TGTGCCAGCAGCTCTCCAATTATAGTAACTGAAGCTTTCTTT
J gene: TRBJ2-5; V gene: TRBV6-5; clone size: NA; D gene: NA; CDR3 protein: CASSYLGGEQETQYF; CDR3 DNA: TGTGCCAGCAGTTACTTGGGGGGCGAGCAAGAGACCCAGTACTTC
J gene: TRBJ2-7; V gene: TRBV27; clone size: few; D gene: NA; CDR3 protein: CASSLSYGRRYEQYF; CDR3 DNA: TGTGCCAGCAGTTTATCTTACGGACGGCGCTACGAGCAGTACTTC
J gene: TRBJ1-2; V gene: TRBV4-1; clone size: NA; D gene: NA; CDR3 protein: CASSQVAGEGYTF; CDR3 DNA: TGCGCCAGCAGCCAAGTGGCGGGCGAGGGCTACACCTTC
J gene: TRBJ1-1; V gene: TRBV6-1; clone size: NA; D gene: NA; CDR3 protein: CASSEMGAMNTEAFF; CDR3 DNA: TGTGCCAGCAGTGAAATGGGGGCCATGAACACTGAAGCTTTCTTT
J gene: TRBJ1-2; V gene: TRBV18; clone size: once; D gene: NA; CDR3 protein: CASSPGSGTWNYGYTF; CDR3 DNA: TGTGCCAGCTCACCGGGGTCGGGAACTTGGAACTATGGCTACACCTTC
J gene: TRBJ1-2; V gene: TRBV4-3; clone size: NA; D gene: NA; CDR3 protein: CASSQAGGQPYGYTF; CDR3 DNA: TGCGCCAGCAGCCAAGCCGGGGGCCAACCCTATGGCTACACCTTC